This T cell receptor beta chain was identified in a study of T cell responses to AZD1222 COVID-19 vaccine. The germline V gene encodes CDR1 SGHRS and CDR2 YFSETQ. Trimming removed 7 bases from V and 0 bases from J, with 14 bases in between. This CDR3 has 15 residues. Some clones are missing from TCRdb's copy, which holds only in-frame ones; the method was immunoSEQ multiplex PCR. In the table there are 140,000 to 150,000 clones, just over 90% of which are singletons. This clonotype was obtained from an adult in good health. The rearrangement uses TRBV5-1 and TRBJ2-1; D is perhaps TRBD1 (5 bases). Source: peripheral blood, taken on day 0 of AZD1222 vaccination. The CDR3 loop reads CASGKDSSSYNEQFF. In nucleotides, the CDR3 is TGCGCCAGCGGCAAAGACAGCAGCTCCTACAATGAGCAGTTCTTC.